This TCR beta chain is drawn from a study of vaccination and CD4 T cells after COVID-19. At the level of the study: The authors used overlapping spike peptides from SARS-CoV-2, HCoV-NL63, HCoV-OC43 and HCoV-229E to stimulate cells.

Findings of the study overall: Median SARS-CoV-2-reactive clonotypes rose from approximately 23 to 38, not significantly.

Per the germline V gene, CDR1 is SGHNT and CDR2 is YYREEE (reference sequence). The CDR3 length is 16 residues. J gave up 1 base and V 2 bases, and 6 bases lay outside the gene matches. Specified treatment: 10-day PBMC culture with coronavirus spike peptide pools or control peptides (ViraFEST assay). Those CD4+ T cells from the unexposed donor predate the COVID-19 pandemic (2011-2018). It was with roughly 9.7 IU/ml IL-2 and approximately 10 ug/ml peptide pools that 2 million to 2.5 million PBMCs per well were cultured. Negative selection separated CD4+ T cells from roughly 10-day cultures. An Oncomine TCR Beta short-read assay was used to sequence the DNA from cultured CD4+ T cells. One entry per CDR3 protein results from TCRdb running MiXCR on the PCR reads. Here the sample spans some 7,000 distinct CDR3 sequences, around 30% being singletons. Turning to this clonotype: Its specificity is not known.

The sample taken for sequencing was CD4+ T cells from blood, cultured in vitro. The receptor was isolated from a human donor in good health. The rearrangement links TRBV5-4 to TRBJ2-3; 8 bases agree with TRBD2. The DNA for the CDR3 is TGTGCCAGCAGCTTTGCGGGAGCGGGGGGCACAGATACGCAGTATTTT. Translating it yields CASSFAGAGGTDTQYF. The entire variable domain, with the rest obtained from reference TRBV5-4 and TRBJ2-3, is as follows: ETGVTQSPTHLIKTRGQQVTLRCSSQSGHNTVSWYQQALGQGPQFIFQYYREEENGRGNFPPRFSGLQFPNYSSELNVNALELDDSALYLCASSFAGAGGTDTQYFGPGTRLTVL.